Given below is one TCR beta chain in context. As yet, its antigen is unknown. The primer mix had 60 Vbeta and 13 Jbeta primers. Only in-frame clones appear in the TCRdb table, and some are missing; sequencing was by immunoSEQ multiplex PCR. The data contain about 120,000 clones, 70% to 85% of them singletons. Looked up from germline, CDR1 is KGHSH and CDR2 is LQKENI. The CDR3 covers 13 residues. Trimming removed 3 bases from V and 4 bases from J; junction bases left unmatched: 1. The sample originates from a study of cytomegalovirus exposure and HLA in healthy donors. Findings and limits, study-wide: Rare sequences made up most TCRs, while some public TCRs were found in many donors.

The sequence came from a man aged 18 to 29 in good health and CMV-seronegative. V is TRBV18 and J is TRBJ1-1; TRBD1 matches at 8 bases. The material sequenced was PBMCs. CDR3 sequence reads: CASSPTGGTEAFF. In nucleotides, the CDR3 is TGTGCCAGCTCACCTACAGGGGGCACTGAAGCTTTCTTT.